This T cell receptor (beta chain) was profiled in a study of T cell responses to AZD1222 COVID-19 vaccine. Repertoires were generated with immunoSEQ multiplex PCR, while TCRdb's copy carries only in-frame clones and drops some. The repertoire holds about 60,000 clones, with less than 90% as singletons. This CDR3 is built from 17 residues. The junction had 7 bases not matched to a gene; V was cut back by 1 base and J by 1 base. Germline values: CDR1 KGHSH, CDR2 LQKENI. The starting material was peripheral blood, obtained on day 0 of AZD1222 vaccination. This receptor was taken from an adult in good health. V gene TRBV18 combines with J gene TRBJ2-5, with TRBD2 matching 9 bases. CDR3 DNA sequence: TGTGCCAGCTCACCACTGAAGCGGGGGGCCCTCCAAGAGACCCAGTACTTC. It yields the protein CASSPLKRGALQETQYF.